This is a list of T cell receptor beta chains from one sample in a study of cytomegalovirus exposure and HLA in healthy donors. Only in-frame clones appear in the TCRdb table, and some are missing; sequencing was by immunoSEQ multiplex PCR. The sample consists of about 110,000 clones, approximately 89% of them appearing once. The sample taken for sequencing was PBMCs. These TCRs come from a woman younger than 35 in good health and CMV-seronegative. CDR3s include the opening cysteine and the closing phenylalanine or tryptophan. D genes are given only for firm matches. Not every row has a clone size; where given, it reads once, few, many or a size class.

D gene: -
J gene: TRBJ1-6
clone size: -
V gene: TRBV7-9
CDR3 DNA: TGTGCCAGCAGACACATAAGCTCCTATAATTCACCCCTCCACTTT
CDR3 protein: CASRHISSYNSPLHF

D gene: -
J gene: TRBJ2-1
clone size: once
V gene: TRBV5-1
CDR3 DNA: TGCGCCAGCAGTTTCCTCGGGACAAGCTCCTACAATGAGCAGTTCTTC
CDR3 protein: CASSFLGTSSYNEQFF

D gene: TRBD2
J gene: TRBJ2-3
clone size: -
V gene: TRBV15
CDR3 DNA: TGTGCCACCAGCAGATTGCGGACTAGCGGGAGAAGCACAGATACGCAGTATTTT
CDR3 protein: CATSRLRTSGRSTDTQYF

D gene: -
J gene: TRBJ1-5
clone size: -
V gene: TRBV5-1
CDR3 DNA: TGCGCCAGCAGCTTGAACTTTGGTCAGCCCCAGCATTTT
CDR3 protein: CASSLNFGQPQHF

D gene: TRBD1
J gene: TRBJ2-2
clone size: -
V gene: TRBV5-1
CDR3 DNA: TGCGCCAGCAGCCGCTCACAGGGGGCATCCGGGGAGCTGTTTTTT
CDR3 protein: CASSRSQGASGELFF

D gene: -
J gene: TRBJ2-2
clone size: -
V gene: TRBV25-1
CDR3 DNA: TGTGCCAGCAGCAGGGATGCCGGGGAGCTGTTTTTT
CDR3 protein: CASSRDAGELFF

D gene: -
J gene: TRBJ1-4
clone size: -
V gene: TRBV5-1
CDR3 DNA: TGCGCCAGCAGGCCGGGATTTGCAACTAATGAAAAACTGTTTTTT
CDR3 protein: CASRPGFATNEKLFF

D gene: TRBD2
J gene: TRBJ2-3
clone size: -
V gene: TRBV6-4
CDR3 DNA: TGTGCCAGCAGCGGACTAGCCTTTACAGATACGCAGTATTTT
CDR3 protein: CASSGLAFTDTQYF

D gene: TRBD1
J gene: TRBJ2-7
clone size: -
V gene: TRBV28
CDR3 DNA: TGTGCCAGCAGTTTAGGACAGGTCAGCTCCTACGAGCAGTACTTC
CDR3 protein: CASSLGQVSSYEQYF

D gene: TRBD2
J gene: TRBJ2-7
clone size: -
V gene: TRBV4-3
CDR3 DNA: TGCGCCAGCAGCCAAGGACTAGCGGGCGAGCAGTACTTC
CDR3 protein: CASSQGLAGEQYF

D gene: -
J gene: TRBJ2-1
clone size: -
V gene: TRBV19
CDR3 DNA: TGTGCCAGTAGTATAGCTGCGGGGCTACGGAATGAGCAGTTCTTC
CDR3 protein: CASSIAAGLRNEQFF

D gene: -
J gene: TRBJ1-2
clone size: -
V gene: TRBV11-1
CDR3 DNA: TGTGCCAGCAGCCAACCTCCGAGTTATGGCTACACCTTC
CDR3 protein: CASSQPPSYGYTF

D gene: TRBD2
J gene: TRBJ2-1
clone size: -
V gene: TRBV30
CDR3 DNA: TGTGCCTACATAGGGACTACCCACTACAATGAGCAGTTCTTC
CDR3 protein: CAYIGTTHYNEQFF

D gene: TRBD2
J gene: TRBJ2-5
clone size: -
V gene: TRBV4-3
CDR3 DNA: TGCGCCAGCAGCCAGGACCCTAGCGGGGGATCCCAAGAGACCCAGTACTTC
CDR3 protein: CASSQDPSGGSQETQYF

D gene: -
J gene: TRBJ1-1
clone size: -
V gene: TRBV7-3
CDR3 DNA: TGTGCCAGCAGCTTAAACCCCCTCGGTCATGGGAACACTGAAGCTTTCTTT
CDR3 protein: CASSLNPLGHGNTEAFF

D gene: -
J gene: TRBJ2-1
clone size: -
V gene: TRBV5-1
CDR3 DNA: TGCGCCAGCAGCTTGGGGGCGACAAATGAGCAGTTCTTC
CDR3 protein: CASSLGATNEQFF

D gene: TRBD2
J gene: TRBJ2-7
clone size: -
V gene: TRBV7-2
CDR3 DNA: TGTGCCAGCAGCTTAGGACGACGAGGGAGCGGGGCCGAGCAGTACTTC
CDR3 protein: CASSLGRRGSGAEQYF

D gene: TRBD2
J gene: TRBJ2-2
clone size: -
V gene: TRBV4-1
CDR3 DNA: TGCGCCAGCAGCCAAGCGGGAGGGGGCACCGGGGAGCTGTTTTTT
CDR3 protein: CASSQAGGGTGELFF

D gene: TRBD2
J gene: TRBJ2-7
clone size: -
V gene: TRBV7-9
CDR3 DNA: TGTGCCAGCAGCTTACTAGCGGGAGTTACCAACGAGCAGTACTTC
CDR3 protein: CASSLLAGVTNEQYF

D gene: -
J gene: TRBJ1-3
clone size: -
V gene: TRBV19
CDR3 DNA: TGTGCCAGTAGTTCGACCCGGACAGCCCTCTCTGGAAACACCATATATTTT
CDR3 protein: CASSSTRTALSGNTIYF

D gene: -
J gene: TRBJ2-5
clone size: -
V gene: TRBV7-2
CDR3 DNA: TGTGCCAGCAGCCGTCGGGAGACCCAGTACTTC
CDR3 protein: CASSRRETQYF

D gene: TRBD2
J gene: TRBJ2-5
clone size: -
V gene: TRBV5-6
CDR3 DNA: TGTGCCAGCAGCTTGACGAGCGGGGAAGAGACCCAGTACTTC
CDR3 protein: CASSLTSGEETQYF

D gene: -
J gene: TRBJ1-4
clone size: -
V gene: TRBV5-1
CDR3 DNA: TGCGCCAGCAGCTTGGAACAGCCCCTGGAAAAACTGTTTTTT
CDR3 protein: CASSLEQPLEKLFF

D gene: TRBD2
J gene: TRBJ2-2
clone size: -
V gene: TRBV5-1
CDR3 DNA: TGCGCCAGCAGCTTGTTTGCGGGAGACGCCACCGGGGAGCTGTTTTTT
CDR3 protein: CASSLFAGDATGELFF

D gene: -
J gene: TRBJ2-7
clone size: -
V gene: TRBV11-1
CDR3 DNA: TGTGCCAGCAGCCCCTGGACAGAGACCTACGAGCAGTACTTC
CDR3 protein: CASSPWTETYEQYF

D gene: -
J gene: TRBJ2-7
clone size: few
V gene: TRBV28
CDR3 DNA: TGTGCCAGCAGTCAGGGAAACGACGAGCAGTACTTC
CDR3 protein: CASSQGNDEQYF

D gene: -
J gene: TRBJ2-7
clone size: -
V gene: TRBV4-3
CDR3 DNA: TGCGCCAGCAGCCAAGTATCGGGTGACTACGAGCAGTACTTC
CDR3 protein: CASSQVSGDYEQYF

D gene: TRBD1
J gene: TRBJ1-1
clone size: -
V gene: TRBV28
CDR3 DNA: TGTGCCAGCAGTTCGCCGACAGGGGGCTTCGCTGAAGCTTTCTTT
CDR3 protein: CASSSPTGGFAEAFF

D gene: -
J gene: TRBJ1-2
clone size: -
V gene: TRBV4-2
CDR3 DNA: TGTGCCAGCAAATCGGTCGGGGTCTATGGCTACACCTTC
CDR3 protein: CASKSVGVYGYTF

D gene: -
J gene: TRBJ2-2
clone size: -
V gene: TRBV5-1
CDR3 DNA: TGCGCCAGCAGCTCGGACAAGAACACCGGGGAGCTGTTTTTT
CDR3 protein: CASSSDKNTGELFF

D gene: -
J gene: TRBJ2-1
clone size: -
V gene: TRBV14
CDR3 DNA: TGTGCCAGCAGCCAAGATAAGGAGGGTTCCTACAATGAGCAGTTCTTC
CDR3 protein: CASSQDKEGSYNEQFF

D gene: -
J gene: TRBJ2-5
clone size: -
V gene: TRBV6-5
CDR3 DNA: TGTGCCAGCAGTTACGCCGGGGGTAGTATCGAGACCCAGTACTTC
CDR3 protein: CASSYAGGSIETQYF

D gene: -
J gene: TRBJ1-1
clone size: -
V gene: TRBV5-8
CDR3 DNA: TGTGCCAGCAGCCCTAAGCCTGGACAGTACACTATGAACACTGAAGCTTTCTTT
CDR3 protein: CASSPKPGQYTMNTEAFF

D gene: TRBD1
J gene: TRBJ2-3
clone size: -
V gene: TRBV6-4
CDR3 DNA: TGTGCCAGCAGGGACAGGGGGAGCACAGATACGCAGTATTTT
CDR3 protein: CASRDRGSTDTQYF

D gene: TRBD2
J gene: TRBJ2-3
clone size: -
V gene: TRBV7-2
CDR3 DNA: TGTGCCAGCAGCTTATCCGGCGGGGGGCCAGGTACGCAGTATTTT
CDR3 protein: CASSLSGGGPGTQYF

D gene: TRBD1
J gene: TRBJ1-1
clone size: once
V gene: TRBV28
CDR3 DNA: TGTGCCAGCAGGTCCGGGACAGCAGACACTGAAGCTTTCTTT
CDR3 protein: CASRSGTADTEAFF

D gene: TRBD1
J gene: TRBJ1-2
clone size: -
V gene: TRBV5-1
CDR3 DNA: TGCGCCAGCAGCTTAGGGACAGGGGCAGGAGGCTACACCTTC
CDR3 protein: CASSLGTGAGGYTF

D gene: -
J gene: TRBJ1-6
clone size: -
V gene: TRBV5-4
CDR3 DNA: TGTGCCAGCAGGGCGGGGAATAATTCACCCCTCCACTTT
CDR3 protein: CASRAGNNSPLHF

D gene: TRBD2
J gene: TRBJ2-3
clone size: -
V gene: TRBV5-1
CDR3 DNA: TGCGCCAGCAGCTCTGGACTAGCCGGTACAGATACGCAGTATTTT
CDR3 protein: CASSSGLAGTDTQYF

D gene: -
J gene: TRBJ2-6
clone size: -
V gene: TRBV9
CDR3 DNA: TGTGCCAGCAGCGTCGGGTTCTCTGGGGCCAACGTCCTGACTTTC
CDR3 protein: CASSVGFSGANVLTF

D gene: TRBD1
J gene: TRBJ1-1
clone size: -
V gene: TRBV28
CDR3 DNA: TGTGCCAGCAGTTTATTGGACAGGGGTTTGGGCACTGAAGCTTTCTTT
CDR3 protein: CASSLLDRGLGTEAFF

D gene: -
J gene: TRBJ1-2
clone size: -
V gene: TRBV6-5
CDR3 DNA: TGTGCCAGCAGTCCCCGACAGGATGATGGCTACACCTTC
CDR3 protein: CASSPRQDDGYTF

D gene: TRBD1
J gene: TRBJ1-5
clone size: -
V gene: TRBV9
CDR3 DNA: TGTGCCAGCAGCGCGACAGGGGGCGATCAGCCCCAGCATTTT
CDR3 protein: CASSATGGDQPQHF

D gene: TRBD2
J gene: TRBJ2-5
clone size: -
V gene: TRBV11-3
CDR3 DNA: TGTGCCAGCAGCCCCCGAAAAGCGGGGGGGCCAGAGACCCAGTACTTC
CDR3 protein: CASSPRKAGGPETQYF

D gene: -
J gene: TRBJ2-7
clone size: once
V gene: TRBV5-6
CDR3 DNA: TGTGCCAGCAGCTTGGTTCCTAGCTACGAGCAGTACTTC
CDR3 protein: CASSLVPSYEQYF

D gene: TRBD2
J gene: TRBJ2-1
clone size: -
V gene: TRBV6-5
CDR3 DNA: TGTGCCAGCAGTTCCTTCGGGACTAGCGGGGACAATGAGCAGTTCTTC
CDR3 protein: CASSSFGTSGDNEQFF

D gene: TRBD1
J gene: TRBJ2-1
clone size: -
V gene: TRBV7-9
CDR3 DNA: TGTGCCAGCAGTTCCACAGGGGGGAGGTTCAATGAGCAGTTCTTC
CDR3 protein: CASSSTGGRFNEQFF

D gene: -
J gene: TRBJ1-1
clone size: -
V gene: TRBV18
CDR3 DNA: TGTGCCAGCTCACCGTCCACACAGGAGGGCACTGAAGCTTTCTTT
CDR3 protein: CASSPSTQEGTEAFF

D gene: -
J gene: TRBJ1-2
clone size: -
V gene: TRBV9
CDR3 DNA: TGTGCCAGCAGCGCAGGGGAGCGGGGCTACACCTTC
CDR3 protein: CASSAGERGYTF

D gene: -
J gene: TRBJ2-2
clone size: few
V gene: TRBV20-1
CDR3 DNA: TGCAGTGCTAGAGATTACGGGGAGCTGTTTTTT
CDR3 protein: CSARDYGELFF

D gene: -
J gene: TRBJ2-5
clone size: few
V gene: TRBV10-3
CDR3 DNA: TGTGCCATCAGTGAGTCGGCAGAGACCCAGTACTTC
CDR3 protein: CAISESAETQYF

D gene: TRBD1
J gene: TRBJ1-5
clone size: -
V gene: TRBV7-9
CDR3 DNA: TGTGCCAGCAGTCCCGGGACAGGGGCCCGCAATCAGCCCCAGCATTTT
CDR3 protein: CASSPGTGARNQPQHF

D gene: -
J gene: TRBJ2-3
clone size: -
V gene: TRBV29-1
CDR3 DNA: TGCAGCGTTGAGGGCCAGCTCCTTCACCTCACAGATACGCAGTATTTT
CDR3 protein: CSVEGQLLHLTDTQYF

D gene: TRBD1
J gene: TRBJ2-5
clone size: -
V gene: TRBV7-8
CDR3 DNA: TGTGCCAGCAGCGACCAGACAGGGGGCCTGGAGACCCAGTACTTC
CDR3 protein: CASSDQTGGLETQYF

D gene: -
J gene: TRBJ2-6
clone size: -
V gene: TRBV28
CDR3 DNA: TGTGCCAGCAGTCTACTTTCCCGAGTCAACGTCCTGACTTTC
CDR3 protein: CASSLLSRVNVLTF

D gene: TRBD2
J gene: TRBJ2-5
clone size: once
V gene: TRBV5-1
CDR3 DNA: TGCGCCAGCAGCTTGGTACCTAGCGGGGACCAAGAGACCCAGTACTTC
CDR3 protein: CASSLVPSGDQETQYF

D gene: TRBD1
J gene: TRBJ1-2
clone size: once
V gene: TRBV10-2
CDR3 DNA: TGCGCCAGCAGTCAACCGGGACAGGGACGGGGGAACTATGGCTACACCTTC
CDR3 protein: CASSQPGQGRGNYGYTF

D gene: TRBD2
J gene: TRBJ2-7
clone size: -
V gene: TRBV2
CDR3 DNA: TGTGCCAGCAGTTCTGGGACTAGCGGGAGGGCCTACGAGCAGTACTTC
CDR3 protein: CASSSGTSGRAYEQYF

D gene: -
J gene: TRBJ1-1
clone size: -
V gene: TRBV9
CDR3 DNA: TGTGCCAGCAGCATGACAGTGAACACTGAAGCTTTCTTT
CDR3 protein: CASSMTVNTEAFF

D gene: -
J gene: TRBJ2-5
clone size: -
V gene: TRBV19
CDR3 DNA: TGTGCCACAGGGGCCCAAGAGACCCAGTACTTC
CDR3 protein: CATGAQETQYF